These T cell receptor beta chains were read from a single sample in a study of T cells after yellow fever vaccination. TCRdb processed the 5' RACE reads anew with MiXCR; each CDR3 protein has one entry. In the table there are under 550,000 distinct CDR3 sequences, 20% to 25% of which are singletons. Sample: PBMCs, taken more than 20 days after the first yellow fever vaccination. The receptors shown here come from a man between 18 and 35 years old who received the YFV17D yellow fever vaccine. CDR3s include the opening cysteine and the closing phenylalanine or tryptophan. The order of the fields is J gene, D gene, V gene, clone size, CDR3 DNA, CDR3 protein. A D gene is named only where the DNA matches it firmly. Expanded clones get a size class; other rows say once, few or many, or leave the size out.

j_gene: TRBJ2-3; d_gene: TRBD2; v_gene: TRBV11-2; abundance: few; CDR3nt: TGTGCCAGCAGCGAGCGGGCTAGCGGGGCAGATACGCAGTATTTT; CDR3aa: CASSERASGADTQYF
j_gene: TRBJ2-5; d_gene: TRBD1; v_gene: TRBV10-3; abundance: -; CDR3nt: TGTGCCATTCGGGGCAAAGACGGGACAGGGGGAGAGACCCAGTACTTC; CDR3aa: CAIRGKDGTGGETQYF
j_gene: TRBJ1-4; d_gene: -; v_gene: TRBV5-4; abundance: -; CDR3nt: TGTGCCAGCAGCTGGGGAGGGACGACTAATGAAAAACTGTTTTTT; CDR3aa: CASSWGGTTNEKLFF
j_gene: TRBJ1-6; d_gene: TRBD1; v_gene: TRBV28; abundance: few; CDR3nt: TGTGCCAGCACCCTTGGGATCGGGACAGCCGATTCACCCCTCCACTTT; CDR3aa: CASTLGIGTADSPLHF
j_gene: TRBJ2-3; d_gene: -; v_gene: TRBV20-1; abundance: few; CDR3nt: TGCAGTGCTAGGGGGACGGGGACCTCCTTAGATACGCAGTATTTT; CDR3aa: CSARGTGTSLDTQYF
j_gene: TRBJ1-4; d_gene: -; v_gene: TRBV4-3; abundance: many; CDR3nt: TGCGCCAGCAGCCAAGTCGGCAGCGAAAAACTGTTTTTT; CDR3aa: CASSQVGSEKLFF
j_gene: TRBJ2-3; d_gene: -; v_gene: TRBV6-1; abundance: few; CDR3nt: TGTGCCAGTCGTTGGGAGGGGGAGTTTCACACAGATACGCAGTATTTT; CDR3aa: CASRWEGEFHTDTQYF
j_gene: TRBJ2-5; d_gene: -; v_gene: TRBV7-9; abundance: -; CDR3nt: TGTGCCAGCAGCAAACGGGAGACCCAGTACTTC; CDR3aa: CASSKRETQYF
j_gene: TRBJ1-1; d_gene: -; v_gene: TRBV4-3; abundance: -; CDR3nt: TGCGCCAGCAGCCAAGATCGTCTGGGGGGGGCGAACACTGAAGCTTTCTTT; CDR3aa: CASSQDRLGGANTEAFF
j_gene: TRBJ2-1; d_gene: -; v_gene: TRBV11-2; abundance: -; CDR3nt: TGTGCCAGCAGCCGAGGGGGGGGAGGAGAGCAGTTCTTC; CDR3aa: CASSRGGGGEQFF
j_gene: TRBJ2-7; d_gene: TRBD1; v_gene: TRBV20-1; abundance: -; CDR3nt: TGCAGTGCTAGAGATCAAAGGACAGGGGGCGTCAACGAGCAGTACTTC; CDR3aa: CSARDQRTGGVNEQYF
j_gene: TRBJ2-1; d_gene: -; v_gene: TRBV15; abundance: few; CDR3nt: TGTGCCACCAGCAGATCCTCAACAGGGTACTACAATGAGCAGTTCTTC; CDR3aa: CATSRSSTGYYNEQFF
j_gene: TRBJ2-2; d_gene: -; v_gene: TRBV7-2; abundance: few; CDR3nt: TGTGCCAGCAGCCGAGAGGGGGGTTCGAACACCGGGGAGCTGTTTTTT; CDR3aa: CASSREGGSNTGELFF
j_gene: TRBJ2-5; d_gene: TRBD2; v_gene: TRBV12-3/TRBV12-4; abundance: few; CDR3nt: TGTGCCAGCAGTGATAGACTAGCGGGGGTGGAGACCCAGTACTTC; CDR3aa: CASSDRLAGVETQYF
j_gene: TRBJ2-2; d_gene: -; v_gene: TRBV10-2; abundance: -; CDR3nt: TGCGCCAGCGCGAGCTATTCGGTGCCCGGGGAGCTGTTTTTT; CDR3aa: CASASYSVPGELFF
j_gene: TRBJ2-2; d_gene: -; v_gene: TRBV11-2; abundance: -; CDR3nt: TGTGCCAGCAGGTCTCCCGGGGGCTCGCGTGGGGAGCTGTTTTTT; CDR3aa: CASRSPGGSRGELFF
j_gene: TRBJ2-1; d_gene: -; v_gene: TRBV3-1; abundance: -; CDR3nt: TGTGCCAGCAGCCAAGATGCTCGGAATGAGCAGTTCTTC; CDR3aa: CASSQDARNEQFF
j_gene: TRBJ2-5; d_gene: -; v_gene: TRBV12-3/TRBV12-4; abundance: -; CDR3nt: TGTGCCAGCAGGCCAAACAGTCAAGAGACCCAGTACTTC; CDR3aa: CASRPNSQETQYF
j_gene: TRBJ2-3; d_gene: -; v_gene: TRBV20-1; abundance: -; CDR3nt: TGCAGTGCCGCGGGCCCTAGCACAGATACGCAGTATTTT; CDR3aa: CSAAGPSTDTQYF
j_gene: TRBJ1-1; d_gene: -; v_gene: TRBV3-1; abundance: few; CDR3nt: TGTGCCAGCAGCTACGGGACCCTGGAAGCTTTCTTT; CDR3aa: CASSYGTLEAFF
j_gene: TRBJ2-3; d_gene: TRBD2; v_gene: TRBV7-2; abundance: few; CDR3nt: TGTGCCAGCAGCTTTAGCGGGGGGAACACAGATACGCAGTATTTT; CDR3aa: CASSFSGGNTDTQYF
j_gene: TRBJ2-5; d_gene: -; v_gene: TRBV6-2/TRBV6-3; abundance: few; CDR3nt: TGTGCCAGCAGTTACCCTCCGGGTGAGACCCAGTACTTC; CDR3aa: CASSYPPGETQYF
j_gene: TRBJ2-3; d_gene: -; v_gene: TRBV4-3; abundance: -; CDR3nt: TGCGCCAGCAGCCAAGATGGATCTGGAAGCACAGATACGCAGTATTTT; CDR3aa: CASSQDGSGSTDTQYF
j_gene: TRBJ1-6; d_gene: -; v_gene: TRBV28; abundance: few; CDR3nt: TGTGCCAGCAGCCCCGCGAGGGAGTATTCACCCCTCCACTTT; CDR3aa: CASSPAREYSPLHF
j_gene: TRBJ2-7; d_gene: -; v_gene: TRBV3-1; abundance: -; CDR3nt: TGTGCCAGTTCCAGGGGATCGCCGAGGAGCGAGCAGTACTTC; CDR3aa: CASSRGSPRSEQYF
j_gene: TRBJ2-3; d_gene: -; v_gene: TRBV7-9; abundance: -; CDR3nt: TGTGCCAGCAGCACGAAGCGGTCTACTACAGATACGCAGTATTTT; CDR3aa: CASSTKRSTTDTQYF
j_gene: TRBJ2-3; d_gene: -; v_gene: TRBV11-2; abundance: -; CDR3nt: TGTGCCAGCAGCTTAGGTCGCCTTTACACAGATACGCAGTATTTT; CDR3aa: CASSLGRLYTDTQYF
j_gene: TRBJ1-6; d_gene: -; v_gene: TRBV5-1; abundance: many; CDR3nt: TGCGCCAGCAGCTTGGAGCTGGGTTCACCCCTCCACTTT; CDR3aa: CASSLELGSPLHF
j_gene: TRBJ2-7; d_gene: TRBD1; v_gene: TRBV7-2; abundance: few; CDR3nt: TGTGCCAGCAGTTTTGACAGGGGGCCTTTCTACGAGCAGTACTTC; CDR3aa: CASSFDRGPFYEQYF
j_gene: TRBJ1-1; d_gene: -; v_gene: TRBV5-1; abundance: -; CDR3nt: TGCGCCAGCAGCTCCCTTTTGGCAAACACTGAAGCTTTCTTT; CDR3aa: CASSSLLANTEAFF
j_gene: TRBJ1-2; d_gene: -; v_gene: TRBV7-9; abundance: -; CDR3nt: TGTGCCAGCAGCTTAGTAGTGGCGGCCTATGGCTACACCTTC; CDR3aa: CASSLVVAAYGYTF
j_gene: TRBJ2-6; d_gene: -; v_gene: TRBV3-1; abundance: many; CDR3nt: TGTGCCAGCAGCCCCTCTGGGGCCAACGTCCTGACTTTC; CDR3aa: CASSPSGANVLTF
j_gene: TRBJ1-1; d_gene: -; v_gene: TRBV29-1; abundance: few; CDR3nt: TGCAGCGTTGAACGACAGCACACTGAAGCTTTCTTT; CDR3aa: CSVERQHTEAFF